Here is one T cell receptor (beta chain) with its context. Its specificity is not known. The length of the CDR3 is 13 residues. Germline lookup yields CDR1 SGHRS and CDR2 YFSETQ. V dropped 5 bases and J dropped 3 bases, with 11 bases sitting between them. This record belongs to a study of blood T cells in healthy people across ages. Study-level results: The study regarded diversity estimates from one million T cells as underestimates.

Combining a sample-barcoded 5' primer with a J-beta primer mix, a second PCR ran for 7 to 11 cycles. Each cDNA molecule received a tag from a template-switch adaptor that had 12 random nucleotides. MiXCR was run by TCRdb on the 5' RACE reads, yielding one entry per CDR3 protein. The sample has roughly 720,000 distinct CDR3 sequences; 40% to 65% are singletons. The sample, around 9.9 milliliters of peripheral blood, was drawn from each donor. In each sample, at least 7 million PBMCs were isolated. The chain couples TRBV5-1 to TRBJ1-1; D is ambiguous. Sequencing was done on a sample of blood. The receptor was isolated from a man of 80 years or more in good health. The CDR3 DNA reads TGCGCCAGCAGTCTTGTGCAGGACACTGAAGCTTTCTTT. Its translation is CASSLVQDTEAFF. Full variable domain (rest looked up from reference TRBV5-1 and TRBJ1-1): KAGVTQTPRYLIKTRGQQVTLSCSPISGHRSVSWYQQTPGQGLQFLFEYFSETQRNKGNFPGRFSGRQFSNSRSEMNVSTLELGDSALYLCASSLVQDTEAFFGQGTRLTVV.